The clone carrying this T cell receptor beta chain came up once. The data are from a study of blood T cell repertoires in COVID-19. Turning to the study itself: COVID-19 samples collected from the United States, Italy and Spain covered acute and convalescent phases. The analysed material was cDNA or gDNA that came from T cells, B-cell-depleted T cells, or PBMCs.

Produced via immunoSEQ multiplex PCR; TCRdb's table is partial and in-frame only. Among approximately 220,000 clones listed, more than 75% were seen once. CDR3 size: 14 residues. CDR1 is MNHEY and CDR2 is SVGAGI in the germline V gene. With 8 bases clipped from V and 4 bases from J, the junction kept 7 bases outside the gene matches. The sequencing sample was made of PBMCs or T cells enriched from blood (not recorded which). This receptor was identified in a woman aged 40 to 55 with acute COVID-19. This chain connects TRBV6-5 to TRBJ2-5; 10 bases line up with TRBD1. This CDR3 is CASRPGTGVETQYF. For the CDR3, the DNA is TGTGCCAGCCGCCCCGGGACAGGGGTAGAGACCCAGTACTTC.